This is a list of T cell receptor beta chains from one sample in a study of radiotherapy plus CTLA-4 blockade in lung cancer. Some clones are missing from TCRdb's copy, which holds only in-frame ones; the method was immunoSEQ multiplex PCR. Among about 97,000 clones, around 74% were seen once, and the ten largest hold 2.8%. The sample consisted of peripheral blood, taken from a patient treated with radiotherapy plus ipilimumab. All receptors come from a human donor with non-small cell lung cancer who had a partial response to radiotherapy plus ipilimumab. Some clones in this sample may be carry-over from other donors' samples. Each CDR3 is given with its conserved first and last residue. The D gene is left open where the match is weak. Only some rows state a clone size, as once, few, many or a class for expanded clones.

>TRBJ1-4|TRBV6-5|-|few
TGTGCCAGCAGTCCCCTCTCTGAAAAACTGTTTTTT
CASSPLSEKLFF
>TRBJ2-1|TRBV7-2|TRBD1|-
TGTGCCAGCAGCTTAGCCAGGGGGGAGCAGTTCTTC
CASSLARGEQFF
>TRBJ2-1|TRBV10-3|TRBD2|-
TGTGCCATCAGTGAACTCGGACTAGCGGGGTACAATGAGCAGTTCTTC
CAISELGLAGYNEQFF
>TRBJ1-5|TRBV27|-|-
TGTGCCAGCAGTCCCGGTAGTGGCAGAACCAGGCCAAATCAGCCCCAGCATTTT
CASSPGSGRTRPNQPQHF
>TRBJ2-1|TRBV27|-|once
TGTGCCAGCCACGCCGGGACACGTTTCTACAATGAGCAGTTCTTC
CASHAGTRFYNEQFF
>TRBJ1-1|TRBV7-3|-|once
TGTGCCAGCAGCTTAGGGGGGAGCACTGAAGCTTTCTTT
CASSLGGSTEAFF
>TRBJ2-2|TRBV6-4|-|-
TGTGCCAGCAGTGAATGGGCGGGCACCGGGGAGCTGTTTTTT
CASSEWAGTGELFF
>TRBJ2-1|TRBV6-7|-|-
TGTGCCAGCAGTTACTCGAAAATCGGTGAGCAGTTCTTC
CASSYSKIGEQFF
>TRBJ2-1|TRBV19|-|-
TGTGCCAGTAGTATCCCCTCCTGGCGGTCCTACAATGAGCAGTTCTTC
CASSIPSWRSYNEQFF
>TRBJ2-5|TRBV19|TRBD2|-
TGTGCCAGTAGTATCCGATTTGTGGGACTACTGTACCAAGAGACCCAGTACTTC
CASSIRFVGLLYQETQYF
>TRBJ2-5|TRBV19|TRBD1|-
TGTGCCAGTAGTGGGGGACAGGGGGATTGGGAGACCCAGTACTTC
CASSGGQGDWETQYF
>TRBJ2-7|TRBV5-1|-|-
TGCGCCAGCAGCTTGGGCGGGGCCGCCTACGAGCAGTACTTC
CASSLGGAAYEQYF
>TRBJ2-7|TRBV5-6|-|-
TGTGCCAGCAGTAAGCAGGGCTACGAGCAGTACTTC
CASSKQGYEQYF
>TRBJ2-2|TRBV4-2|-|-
TGTGCCAGCAGCCAAGTTGCGCGCCAGAACACCGGGGAGCTGTTTTTT
CASSQVARQNTGELFF
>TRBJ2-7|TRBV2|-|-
TGTGCCAGCAGTAGGACTTACGAGCAGTACTTC
CASSRTYEQYF
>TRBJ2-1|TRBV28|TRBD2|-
TGTGCCAGCAGCCCTTCTAGCGGGGGGGCATATGAGCAGTTCTTC
CASSPSSGGAYEQFF
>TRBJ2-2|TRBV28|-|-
TGTGCCAGCAGAAGAGGAGGGGACACCGGGGAGCTGTTTTTT
CASRRGGDTGELFF
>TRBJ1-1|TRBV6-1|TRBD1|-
TGTGCCAGCAGTGGCGGGACAGCTTTGAACACTGAAGCTTTCTTT
CASSGGTALNTEAFF
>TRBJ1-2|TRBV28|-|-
TGTGCCAGCAGCCAGGACCAGGGCGGCTACACCTTC
CASSQDQGGYTF
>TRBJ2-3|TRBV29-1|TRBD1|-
TGCAGCCCACGACAGGGAAGGGATACGCAGTATTTT
CSPRQGRDTQYF
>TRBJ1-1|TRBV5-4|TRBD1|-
TGTGCCAGCAGCATGCCGGGACAGGGCTTTGAAGCTTTCTTT
CASSMPGQGFEAFF
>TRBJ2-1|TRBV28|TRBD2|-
TGTGCCAGCAGTTTGGGGACTAGCGGGGCCTACAACGAGCAGTTCTTC
CASSLGTSGAYNEQFF
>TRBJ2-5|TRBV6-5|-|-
TGTGCCAGCAGTTATATAGGGGGAGGGGAGACCCAGTACTTC
CASSYIGGGETQYF
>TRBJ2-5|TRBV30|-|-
TGTGCCTGGAGTGGAGGCGGGGAGACCCAGTACTTC
CAWSGGGETQYF
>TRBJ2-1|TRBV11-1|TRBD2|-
TGTGCCAGCAGCTTAGCTCCGGGACTAGCTGGGGTGAAGCAGTTCTTC
CASSLAPGLAGVKQFF
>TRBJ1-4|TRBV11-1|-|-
TGTGCCAGCAGCCTAGGGGCGCGCGAAAAACTGTTTTTT
CASSLGAREKLFF
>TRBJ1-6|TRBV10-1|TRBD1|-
TGCGCCAGCAGTACAGGGGTGGATTCACCCCTCCACTTT
CASSTGVDSPLHF
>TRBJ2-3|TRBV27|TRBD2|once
TGTGCCAGCATGGACTTTAGCGGGTCCCGCACAGATACGCAGTATTTT
CASMDFSGSRTDTQYF
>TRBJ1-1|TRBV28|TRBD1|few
TGTGCCAGCAGTTGGACAGGGTCAGCTTTCTTT
CASSWTGSAFF
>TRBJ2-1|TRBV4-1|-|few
TGCGCCAGCAGCCAAGTACTTAGCGAAGCTAGGTCCTACAATGAGCAGTTCTTC
CASSQVLSEARSYNEQFF
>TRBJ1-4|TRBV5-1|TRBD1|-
TGCGCCAGCAGCGGGTCCGGGACAGGGGCGGAAAAACTGTTTTTT
CASSGSGTGAEKLFF
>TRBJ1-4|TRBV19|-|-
TGTGCCAGTAGTATCAGGGGTGCTAATGAAAAACTGTTTTTT
CASSIRGANEKLFF
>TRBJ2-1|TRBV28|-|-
TGTGCCAGCACCCAACGGTACAATGAGCAGTTCTTC
CASTQRYNEQFF
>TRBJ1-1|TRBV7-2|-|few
TGTGCCAGCAGCTTAGACAGGGACACTGAAGCTTTCTTT
CASSLDRDTEAFF
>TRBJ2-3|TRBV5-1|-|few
TGCGCCAGCAGCTCGGAGGTGGGAGATACGCAGTATTTT
CASSSEVGDTQYF
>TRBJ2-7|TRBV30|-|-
TGTGCCTGGAGTGTTAAAGGGGGAACGTACTTC
CAWSVKGGTYF
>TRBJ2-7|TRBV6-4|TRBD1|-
TGCGCCAGCAGCGTGGACAGGGGCCCCTTCTACGAGCAGTACTTC
CASSVDRGPFYEQYF
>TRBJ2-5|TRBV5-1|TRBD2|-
TGCGCCAGCAGCTTGAACATCCGGGGGGGATTGGAGACCCAGTACTTC
CASSLNIRGGLETQYF
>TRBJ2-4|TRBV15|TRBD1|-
TGTGCCACCAGCAGGACAGGGGGCAAGAACATTCAGTACTTC
CATSRTGGKNIQYF
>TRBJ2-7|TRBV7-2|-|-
TGTGCCAGCAGCTCTAGTTTTGGCGAGCAGTACTTC
CASSSSFGEQYF
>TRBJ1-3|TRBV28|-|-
TGTGCCAGCAGTTTTTTAACAGGGTCGGGAAACACCATATATTTT
CASSFLTGSGNTIYF
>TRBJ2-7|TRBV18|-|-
TGTGCCAGCGCAGGGTCAAGTTACGAGCAGTACTTC
CASAGSSYEQYF
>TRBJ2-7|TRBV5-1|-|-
TGCGCCAGCCAAACAGGATTTACCTACGAGCAGTACTTC
CASQTGFTYEQYF
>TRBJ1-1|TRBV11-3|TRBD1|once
TGTGCCAGCAGACCTTACAGGGGAATGAACACTGAAGCTTTCTTT
CASRPYRGMNTEAFF
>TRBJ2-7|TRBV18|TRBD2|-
TGTGCCAGCTCACCACCTCCGGGACTAGCGGATTCCCCGCAGTACTTC
CASSPPPGLADSPQYF
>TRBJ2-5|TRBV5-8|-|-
TGTGCCAGCAGCTTACGCAGGGGAGAGACCCAGTACTTC
CASSLRRGETQYF
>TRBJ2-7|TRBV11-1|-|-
TGTGCCAGCAGCTTATCAGGCACTTCCTACGAGCAGTACTTC
CASSLSGTSYEQYF
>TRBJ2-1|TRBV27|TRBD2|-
TGTGCCAGCAGATCGAGCGGGACCCCCTCCTACAATGAGCAGTTCTTC
CASRSSGTPSYNEQFF
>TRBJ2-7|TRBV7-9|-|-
TGTGCCAGCAGCCCCGCGTTGGGCCCCACCGACGAGCAGTACTTC
CASSPALGPTDEQYF
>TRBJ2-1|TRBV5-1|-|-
TGCGCCAGCAGCTTGCAGATAGGGGACAATGAGCAGTTCTTC
CASSLQIGDNEQFF